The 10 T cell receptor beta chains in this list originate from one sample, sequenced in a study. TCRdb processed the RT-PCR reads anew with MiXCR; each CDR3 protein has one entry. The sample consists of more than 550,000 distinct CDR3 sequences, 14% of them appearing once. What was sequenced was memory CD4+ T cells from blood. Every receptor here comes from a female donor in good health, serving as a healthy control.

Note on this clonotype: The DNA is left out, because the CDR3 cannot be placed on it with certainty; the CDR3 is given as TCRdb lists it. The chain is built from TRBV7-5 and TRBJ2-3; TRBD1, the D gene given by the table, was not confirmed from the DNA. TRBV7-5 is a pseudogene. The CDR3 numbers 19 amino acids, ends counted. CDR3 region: CISVSEAETHTGRTDTQYF.

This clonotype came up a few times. CDR3 in DNA: TGTGCCAGCAGCTTGGGGAGGGCTTGGATCTCCTACGAGCAGTACTTC. It yields the protein CASSLGRAWISYEQYF. The chain has TRBV5-6 and TRBJ2-7, with a tentative D call TRBD2 (6 bases). The CDR3 spans 16 residues. V lost 0 bases and J lost 0, with 13 bases in between. The germline V gene has CDR1 SGHDT and CDR2 YYEEEE.

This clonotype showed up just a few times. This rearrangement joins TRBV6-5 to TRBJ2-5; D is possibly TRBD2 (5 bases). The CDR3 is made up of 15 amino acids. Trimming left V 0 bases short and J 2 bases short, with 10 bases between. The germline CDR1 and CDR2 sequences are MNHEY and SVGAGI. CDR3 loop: CASSYSGRRQETQYF. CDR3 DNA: TGTGCCAGCAGTTACTCGGGCAGGAGGCAAGAGACCCAGTACTTC.

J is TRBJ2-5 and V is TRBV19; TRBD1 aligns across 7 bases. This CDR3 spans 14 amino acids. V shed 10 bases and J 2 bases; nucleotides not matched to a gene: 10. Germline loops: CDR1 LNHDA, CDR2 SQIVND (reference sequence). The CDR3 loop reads CATSSGQQQETQYF. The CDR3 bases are TGTGCCACCTCATCGGGACAGCAACAAGAGACCCAGTACTTC. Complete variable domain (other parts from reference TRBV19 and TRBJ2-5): DGGITQSPKYLFRKEGQNVTLSCEQNLNHDAMYWYRQDPGQGLRLIYYSQIVNDFQKGDIAEGYSVSREKKESFPLTVTSAQKNPTAFYLCATSSGQQQETQYFGPGTRLLVL.

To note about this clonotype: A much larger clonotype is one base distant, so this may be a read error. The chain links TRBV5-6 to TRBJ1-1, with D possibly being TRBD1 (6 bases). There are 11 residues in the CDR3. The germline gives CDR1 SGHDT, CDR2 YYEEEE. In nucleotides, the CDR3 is TGTGCCAGAAGCTTACAGGGCCGCGCTTTCTTT. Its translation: CARSLQGRAFF. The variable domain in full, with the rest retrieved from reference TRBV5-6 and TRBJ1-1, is DAGVTQSPTHLIKTRGQQVTLRCSPKSGHDTVSWYQQALGQGPQFIFQYYEEEERQRGNFPDRFSGHQFPNYSSELNVNALLLGDSALYLCARSLQGRAFFGQGTRLTVV.

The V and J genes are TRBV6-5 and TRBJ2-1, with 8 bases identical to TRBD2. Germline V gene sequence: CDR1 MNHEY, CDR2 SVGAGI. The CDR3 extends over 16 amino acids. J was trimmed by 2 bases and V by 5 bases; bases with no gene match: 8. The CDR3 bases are TGTGCCAGCAGTACAGCAACTAGCGGAACCTACAATGAGCAGTTCTTC. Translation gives CASSTATSGTYNEQFF.

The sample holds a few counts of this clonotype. CDR3 sequence: CASSPAGTSGRTAGELFF. The CDR3 DNA sequence: TGTGCCAGCAGTCCTGCCGGGACTAGCGGGAGAACAGCCGGGGAGCTGTTTTTT. The gene calls are TRBV12-3 or TRBV12-4 and TRBJ2-2; 14 nucleotides line up with TRBD2. Losses at the gene ends were 5 bases for V and 6 bases for J; bases not matched to a gene: 11. The CDR3 totals 18 residues.

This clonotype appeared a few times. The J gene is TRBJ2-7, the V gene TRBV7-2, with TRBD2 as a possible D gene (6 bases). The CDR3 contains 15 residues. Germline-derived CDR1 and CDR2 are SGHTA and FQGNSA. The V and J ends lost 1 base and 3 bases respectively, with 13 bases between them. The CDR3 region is CASSLDGSGYYEQYF. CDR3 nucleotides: TGTGCCAGCAGCTTAGACGGTAGCGGCTACTACGAGCAGTACTTC. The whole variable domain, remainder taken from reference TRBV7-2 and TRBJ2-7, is GAGVSQSPSNKVTEKGKDVELRCDPISGHTALYWYRQSLGQGLEFLIYFQGNSAPDKSGLPSDRFSAERTGGSVSTLTIQRTQQEDSAVYLCASSLDGSGYYEQYFGPGTRLTVT.

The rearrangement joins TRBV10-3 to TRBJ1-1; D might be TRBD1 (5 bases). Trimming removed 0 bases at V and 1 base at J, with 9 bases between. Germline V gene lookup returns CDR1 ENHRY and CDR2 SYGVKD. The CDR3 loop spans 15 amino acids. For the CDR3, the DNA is TGTGCCATCAGTGAGTCGGGACTTGGGAACACTGAAGCTTTCTTT. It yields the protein CAISESGLGNTEAFF.

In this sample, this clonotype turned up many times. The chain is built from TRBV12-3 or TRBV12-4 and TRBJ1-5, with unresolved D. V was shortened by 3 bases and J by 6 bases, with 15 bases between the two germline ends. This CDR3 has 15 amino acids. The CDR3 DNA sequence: TGTGCCAGCAGTTTTTTCCAGCTACGGGTTCAGCCCCAGCATTTT. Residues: CASSFFQLRVQPQHF.